This record looks at one T cell receptor beta chain sequence and its context. CDR1 LNHDA and CDR2 SQIVND come from the germline V gene (reference sequence). The CDR3 sequence is 14 residues long. V lost 4 bases to trimming and J lost 2 bases, with 9 bases between them. The data originate from a study of blood T cell repertoires in COVID-19. Profiling relied on immunoSEQ multiplex PCR, and the TCRdb table lists in-frame clones only, not all of them. The sample includes more than 300,000 clones, more than 90% of them seen just once. Specimen: PBMCs or T cells enriched from blood (not recorded which). The origin of this receptor is a woman aged 25 to 39 who had recovered from COVID-19. The V gene is TRBV19, the J gene TRBJ2-1; possibly TRBD1 for D (6 bases). As DNA, the CDR3 is TGTGCCAGTAGTACACGGACAGCCTACAATGAGCAGTTCTTC. The encoded protein is CASSTRTAYNEQFF.